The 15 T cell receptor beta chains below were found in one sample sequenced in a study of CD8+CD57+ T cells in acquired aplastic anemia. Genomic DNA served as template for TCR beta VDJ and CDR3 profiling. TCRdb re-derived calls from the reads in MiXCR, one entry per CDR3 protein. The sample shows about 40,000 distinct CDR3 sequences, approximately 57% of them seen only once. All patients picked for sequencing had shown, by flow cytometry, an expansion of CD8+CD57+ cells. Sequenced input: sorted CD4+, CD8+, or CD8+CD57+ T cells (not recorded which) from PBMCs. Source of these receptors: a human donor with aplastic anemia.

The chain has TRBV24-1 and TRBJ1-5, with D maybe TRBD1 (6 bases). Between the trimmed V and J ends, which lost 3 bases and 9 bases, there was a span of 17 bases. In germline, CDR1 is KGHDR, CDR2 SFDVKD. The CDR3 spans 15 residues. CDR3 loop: CATSDKGQFGAPQHF. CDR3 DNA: TGTGCCACCAGTGATAAGGGACAATTTGGTGCGCCCCAGCATTTT.

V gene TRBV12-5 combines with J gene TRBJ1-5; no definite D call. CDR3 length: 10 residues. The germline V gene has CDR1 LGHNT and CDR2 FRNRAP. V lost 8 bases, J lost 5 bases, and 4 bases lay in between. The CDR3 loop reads CASYYQPQHF. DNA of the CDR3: TGTGCTAGTTACTATCAGCCCCAGCATTTT.

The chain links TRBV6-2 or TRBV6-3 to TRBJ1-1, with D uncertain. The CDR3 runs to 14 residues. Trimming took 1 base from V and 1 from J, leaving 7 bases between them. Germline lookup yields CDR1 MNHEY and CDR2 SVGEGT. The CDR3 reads CASSYLVPNTEAFF. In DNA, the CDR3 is TGTGCCAGCAGTTACTTGGTTCCGAACACTGAAGCTTTCTTT.

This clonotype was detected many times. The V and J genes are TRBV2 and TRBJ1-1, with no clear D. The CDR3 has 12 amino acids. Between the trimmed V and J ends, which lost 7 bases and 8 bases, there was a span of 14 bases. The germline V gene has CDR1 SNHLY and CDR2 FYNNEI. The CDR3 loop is CASTRALGEAFF. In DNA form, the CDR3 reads TGTGCCAGCACTAGAGCTCTGGGGGAAGCTTTCTTT.

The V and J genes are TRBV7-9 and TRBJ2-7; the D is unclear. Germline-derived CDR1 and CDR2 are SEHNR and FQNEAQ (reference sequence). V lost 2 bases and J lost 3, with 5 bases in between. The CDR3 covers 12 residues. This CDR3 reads CASSLILYEQYF. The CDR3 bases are TGTGCCAGCAGCTTAATCCTCTACGAGCAGTACTTC.

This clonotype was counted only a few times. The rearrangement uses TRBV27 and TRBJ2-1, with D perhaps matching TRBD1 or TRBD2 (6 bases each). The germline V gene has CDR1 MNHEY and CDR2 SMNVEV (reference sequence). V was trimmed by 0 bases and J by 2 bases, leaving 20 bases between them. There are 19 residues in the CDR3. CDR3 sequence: CASSLSWTARDSPYNEQFF. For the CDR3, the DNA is TGTGCCAGCAGTTTATCTTGGACAGCCCGGGACTCGCCCTACAATGAGCAGTTCTTC.

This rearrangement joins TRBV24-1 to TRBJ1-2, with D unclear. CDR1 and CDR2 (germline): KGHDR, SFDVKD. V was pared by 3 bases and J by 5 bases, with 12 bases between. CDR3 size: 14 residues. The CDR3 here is CATSDVRAPYGYTF. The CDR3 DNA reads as TGTGCCACCAGTGATGTCCGGGCCCCGTATGGCTACACCTTC.

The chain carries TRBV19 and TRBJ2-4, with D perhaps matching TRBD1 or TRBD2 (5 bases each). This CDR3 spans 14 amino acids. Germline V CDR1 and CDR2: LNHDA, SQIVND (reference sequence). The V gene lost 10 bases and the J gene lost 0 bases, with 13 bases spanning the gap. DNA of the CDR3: TGTGCCACCGGGACGGGTTTAGCCAAAAACATTCAGTACTTC. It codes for CATGTGLAKNIQYF. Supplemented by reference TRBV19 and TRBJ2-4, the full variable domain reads DGGITQSPKYLFRKEGQNVTLSCEQNLNHDAMYWYRQDPGQGLRLIYYSQIVNDFQKGDIAEGYSVSREKKESFPLTVTSAQKNPTAFYLCATGTGLAKNIQYFGAGTRLSVL.

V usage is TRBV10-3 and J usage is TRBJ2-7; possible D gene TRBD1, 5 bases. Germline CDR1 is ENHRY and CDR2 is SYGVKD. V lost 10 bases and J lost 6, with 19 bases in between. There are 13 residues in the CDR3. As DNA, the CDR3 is TGTGCCAGCAGCTCAACCCCAGGGTCCGAGCAGTACTTC. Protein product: CASSSTPGSEQYF.

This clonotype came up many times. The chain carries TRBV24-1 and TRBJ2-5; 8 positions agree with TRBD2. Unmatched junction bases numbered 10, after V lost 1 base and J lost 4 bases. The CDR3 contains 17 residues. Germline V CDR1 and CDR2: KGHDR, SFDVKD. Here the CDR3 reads CATSDFLGRGASETQYF. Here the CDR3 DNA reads TGTGCCACCAGTGATTTTTTGGGGCGGGGGGCATCAGAGACCCAGTACTTC.

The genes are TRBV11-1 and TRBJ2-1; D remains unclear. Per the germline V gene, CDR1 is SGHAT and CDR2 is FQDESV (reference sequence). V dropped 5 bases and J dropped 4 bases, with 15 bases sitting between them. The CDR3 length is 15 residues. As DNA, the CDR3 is TGTGCCAGCAGCCCAGCCCAGGTCCCTTACAATGAGCAGTTCTTC. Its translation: CASSPAQVPYNEQFF.

DNA of the CDR3: TGTGCCACCAGCAGCGAAACAGGGCACGAGCAGTACTTC. Translation: CATSSETGHEQYF. The V and J genes are TRBV15 and TRBJ2-7, with D possibly matching TRBD1 (6 bases). This CDR3 spans 13 amino acids. V lost 3 bases, J lost 5 bases, and 11 bases lay in between. In germline, CDR1 is LNHNV, CDR2 YYDKDF (reference sequence).

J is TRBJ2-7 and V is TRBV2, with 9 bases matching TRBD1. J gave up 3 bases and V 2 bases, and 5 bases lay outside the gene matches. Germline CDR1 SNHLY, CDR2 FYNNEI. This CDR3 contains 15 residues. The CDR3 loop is CASSEWDRAGYEQYF. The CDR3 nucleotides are TGTGCCAGCAGTGAATGGGACAGGGCCGGCTACGAGCAGTACTTC.

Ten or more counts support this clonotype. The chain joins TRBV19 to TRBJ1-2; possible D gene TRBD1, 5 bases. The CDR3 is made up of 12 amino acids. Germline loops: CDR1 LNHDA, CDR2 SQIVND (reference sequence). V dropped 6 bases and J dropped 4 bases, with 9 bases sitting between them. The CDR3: CASRWGSYGYTF. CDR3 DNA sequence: TGTGCCAGTAGGTGGGGCAGCTATGGCTACACCTTC.

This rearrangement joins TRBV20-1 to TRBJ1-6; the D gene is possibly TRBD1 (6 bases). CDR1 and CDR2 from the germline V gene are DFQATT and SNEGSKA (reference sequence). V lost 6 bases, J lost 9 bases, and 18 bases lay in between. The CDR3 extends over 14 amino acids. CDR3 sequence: CSAPTGRDTSPLHF. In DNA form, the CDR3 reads TGCAGTGCACCTACAGGGAGGGATACTTCACCCCTCCACTTT.